Below are 5 T cell receptor beta chains sequenced from a single sample in a study of graft-versus-host responses after intestinal transplantation. Profiling relied on immunoSEQ multiplex PCR, and the TCRdb table lists in-frame clones only, not all of them. Of some 120,000 clones in the sample, about 92% were seen once. Their target antigens are unknown. Specimen: unstimulated CD8+ T cells sorted from spleen or lymph node cells, collected before transplant. The receptor source for this set is a human donor who was the organ donor for an intestinal transplant.

The rearrangement links TRBV19 to TRBJ2-1; 10 bases align to TRBD2. Unmatched junction bases numbered 4, after V lost 2 bases and J lost 3 bases. The CDR3 sequence is 16 residues long. Germline-derived CDR1 and CDR2 are LNHDA and SQIVND (reference sequence). The CDR3 loop is CASSIPGLANYNEQFF. For the CDR3, the DNA is TGTGCCAGTAGTATACCGGGACTAGCGAACTACAATGAGCAGTTCTTC.

The V gene is TRBV5-1, the J gene TRBJ1-2, with 10 positions matching TRBD1. Trimming at V came to 4 bases and at J to 1 base, leaving 4 bases not matched to a gene. The CDR3 spans 15 residues. Germline CDR1 SGHRS, CDR2 YFSETQ. The CDR3 spells CASSAGQGINYGYTF. The DNA for the CDR3 is TGCGCCAGCAGCGCGGGACAGGGGATTAACTATGGCTACACCTTC.

This chain joins TRBV5-8 and TRBJ2-7; possible D gene TRBD2, 6 bases. The CDR3 has 14 residues. Trimming stripped 2 bases from V and 4 bases from J, with 13 bases between. The V gene's germline CDR1 is SGHTS and CDR2 YDEGEE. The CDR3 region has the DNA TGTGCCAGCAGCTTTTCGGGAGTACTATACGAGCAGTACTTC. Its translation: CASSFSGVLYEQYF.

The V gene is TRBV2, the J gene TRBJ2-5, with TRBD2 identical over 12 bases. CDR1 and CDR2 (germline): SNHLY, FYNNEI. This CDR3 is 14 amino acids long. Trimming took 8 bases from V and 2 from J; bases not matched to a gene: 3. The CDR3 DNA reads TGTGCCAGCTTCGGACTAGCGGGACAAGAGACCCAGTACTTC. Protein sequence: CASFGLAGQETQYF. The whole variable domain, filled in from reference TRBV2 and TRBJ2-5, reads EPEVTQTPSHQVTQMGQEVILRCVPISNHLYFYWYRQILGQKVEFLVSFYNNEISEKSEIFDDQFSVERPDGSNFTLKIRSTKLEDSAMYFCASFGLAGQETQYFGPGTRLLVL.

This sequence joins TRBV27 and TRBJ1-4, with unresolved D. The CDR3 is made up of 14 amino acids. The V gene's germline CDR1 is MNHEY and CDR2 SMNVEV (reference sequence). With 0 bases removed from V and 3 bases from J, the gap between germline ends came to 5 bases. As DNA, the CDR3 is TGTGCCAGCAGTTTATCCGGGGCTAATGAAAAACTGTTTTTT. Translated, it gives CASSLSGANEKLFF.